This TCR beta chain was recovered during a study of shared clonotypes between healthy human individuals. In regard to this clone: Antigen unknown.

The naive CD8 fraction comprised CD45RO-negative cells positively selected for CCR7 and excluded terminally differentiated effector memory CD45RA+ cells. Germline V CDR1 and CDR2: MNHEY, SMNVEV (reference sequence). The CDR3 is made up of 14 amino acids. Trimming shortened V by 2 bases and J by 3 bases, and 7 bases separated the two germline ends. Study-wide points: Rarefaction curves obtained for sorted subsets showed sequencing incomplete despite large depth.

TCRdb keeps only in-frame clones here, not all; method: immunoSEQ multiplex PCR. The sample consists of about 2.1 million clones, just under 95% of them appearing once. Sequenced: naive CD8+ T cells from PBMCs. The rearrangement uses TRBV27 and TRBJ1-4; D is possibly TRBD1 (5 bases). The receptor comes from a man aged 18 to 29 in good health. Some clones in this sample may be carry-over from other donors' samples. The CDR3 is CASSLEGANEKLFF. The DNA of the CDR3 is TGTGCCAGCAGTTTAGAAGGGGCTAATGAAAAACTGTTTTTT.